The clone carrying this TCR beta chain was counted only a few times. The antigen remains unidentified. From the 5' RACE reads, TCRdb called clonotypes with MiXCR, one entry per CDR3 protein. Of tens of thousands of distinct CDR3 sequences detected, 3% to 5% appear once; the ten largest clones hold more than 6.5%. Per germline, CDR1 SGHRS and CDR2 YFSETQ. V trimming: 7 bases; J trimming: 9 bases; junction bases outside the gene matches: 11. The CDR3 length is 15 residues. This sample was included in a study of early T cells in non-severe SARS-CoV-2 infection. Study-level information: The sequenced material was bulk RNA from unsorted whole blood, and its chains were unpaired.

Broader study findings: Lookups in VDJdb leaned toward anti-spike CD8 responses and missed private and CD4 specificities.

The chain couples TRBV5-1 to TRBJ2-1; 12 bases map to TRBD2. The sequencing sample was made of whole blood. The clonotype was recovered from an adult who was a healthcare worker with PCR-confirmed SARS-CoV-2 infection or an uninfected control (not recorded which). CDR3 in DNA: TGCGCCAGCTGTGAAGTACTAGCGGGAGGTGGTGAGCAGTTCTTC. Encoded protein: CASCEVLAGGGEQFF. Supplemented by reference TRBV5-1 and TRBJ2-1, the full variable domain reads KAGVTQTPRYLIKTRGQQVTLSCSPISGHRSVSWYQQTPGQGLQFLFEYFSETQRNKGNFPGRFSGRQFSNSRSEMNVSTLELGDSALYLCASCEVLAGGGEQFFGPGTRLTVL.